This T cell receptor beta chain was retrieved from a study of breast tumors, draining lymph nodes, adjacent tissues. Study results and limitations: The data were judged consistent with most tumor T cells coming from lymph node and expanding in tumor. Tumor repertoires ranked between lymph nodes and nontumor tissue in diversity, with V and J gene preferences. Compared with basal-like, luminal-like tumors shared significantly more repertoire with nontumor tissue.

MiXCR, applied by TCRdb to the multiplex PCR reads, yields one record per CDR3 protein. The table records around 230,000 distinct CDR3 sequences, nearly 35% of them present only once. Samples came from axillary lymph nodes draining the breast cancer. This CDR3 is built from 15 residues. Germline CDR1 MNHEY, CDR2 SVGAGI. This clonotype was counted many times. Its target is unknown. Germline and junction disagree at one end, which may indicate a read error. This sequence originates from a female donor with breast cancer. Some clones in this sample may be carry-over from other donors' samples. The sample taken for sequencing was axillary lymph node tissue. J is TRBJ2-2 and V is TRBV6-5, with 7 bases matching TRBD2. The DNA for the CDR3 is TGTGCCAGCAGTCACTCGGGAGGCCAGGCCGGGGAGCTGTTTTTT. It yields the protein CASSHSGGQAGELFF.